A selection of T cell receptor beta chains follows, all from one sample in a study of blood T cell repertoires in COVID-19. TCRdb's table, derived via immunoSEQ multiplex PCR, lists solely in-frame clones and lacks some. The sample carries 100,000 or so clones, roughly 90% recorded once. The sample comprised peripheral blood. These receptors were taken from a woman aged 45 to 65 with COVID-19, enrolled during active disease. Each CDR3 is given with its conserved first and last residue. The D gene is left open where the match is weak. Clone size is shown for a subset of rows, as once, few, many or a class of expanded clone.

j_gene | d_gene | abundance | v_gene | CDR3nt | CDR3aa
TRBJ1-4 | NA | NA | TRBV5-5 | TGTGCCAGCAGCTTGGGAGATTTTGATAATGAAAAACTGTTTTTT | CASSLGDFDNEKLFF
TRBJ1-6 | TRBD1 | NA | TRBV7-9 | TGTGCCAGCAGCTCAGAGGCAGGGGGGATATATAATTCACCCCTCCACTTT | CASSSEAGGIYNSPLHF
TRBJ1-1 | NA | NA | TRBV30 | TGTGCCTGGAGTGTCGCGGAGAACACTGAAGCTTTCTTT | CAWSVAENTEAFF
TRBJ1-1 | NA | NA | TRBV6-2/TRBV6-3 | TGTGCCAGCAGTTCCCACAGGAAGAACACTGAAGCTTTCTTT | CASSSHRKNTEAFF
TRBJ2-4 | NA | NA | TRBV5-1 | TGCGCCAGCAGCACGGGGGACCCTATTCAGTACTTC | CASSTGDPIQYF
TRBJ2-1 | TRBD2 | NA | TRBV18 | TGTGCCAGCTCACCAGAGGCTAGCGGGGGCTCATACAATGAGCAGTTCTTC | CASSPEASGGSYNEQFF
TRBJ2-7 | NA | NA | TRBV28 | TGTGCCAGCAGTCAGGGTTTTCCAGGCTACGAGCAGTACTTC | CASSQGFPGYEQYF
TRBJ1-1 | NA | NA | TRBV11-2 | TGTGCCAGCGGGGCAGGGAAGAACACTGAAGCTTTCTTT | CASGAGKNTEAFF
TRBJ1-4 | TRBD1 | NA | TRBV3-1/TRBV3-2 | TGTGCCAGCGCCAGACAGGGTACTGAAGAAAAACTGTTTTTT | CASARQGTEEKLFF
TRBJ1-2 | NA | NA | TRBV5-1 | TGCGCCAGCAGCCAAATACCAGATAACTACACCTTC | CASSQIPDNYTF
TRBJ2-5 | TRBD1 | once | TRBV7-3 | TGTGCCAGCAGCTTAATCAGGGGGAGTGAGGAGACCCAGTACTTC | CASSLIRGSEETQYF
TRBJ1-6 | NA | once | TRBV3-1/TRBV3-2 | TGTGCCAGCAGCCTGACAAATTCACCCCTCCACTTT | CASSLTNSPLHF
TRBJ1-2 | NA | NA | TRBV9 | TGTGCCAGCAGCGTAGCTGTAGACAGCAGCTATGGCTACACCTTC | CASSVAVDSSYGYTF
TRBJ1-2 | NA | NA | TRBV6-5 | TGTGCCAGCAGTTACTCGATTACGGCTAACTATGGCTACACCTTC | CASSYSITANYGYTF
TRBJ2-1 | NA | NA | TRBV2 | TGTGCCAGCAATGCCCCGGGGGGCCGGAATGAGCAGTTCTTC | CASNAPGGRNEQFF
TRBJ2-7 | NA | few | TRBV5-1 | TGCGCCAGCAGCTTTTCCAGGAACTACGAGCAGTACTTC | CASSFSRNYEQYF
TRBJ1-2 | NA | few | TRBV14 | TGTGCCAGCAGCCCCTTCAGGGGAGAGGACTATGGCTACACCTTC | CASSPFRGEDYGYTF
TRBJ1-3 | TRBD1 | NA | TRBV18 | TGTGCCAGCTCACCGTACCGACAGGGGGTTAACTCTGGAAACACCATATATTTT | CASSPYRQGVNSGNTIYF
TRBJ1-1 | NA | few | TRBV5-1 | TGCGCCAGCAGTCGCGGACAGTCGAACACTGAAGCTTTCTTT | CASSRGQSNTEAFF
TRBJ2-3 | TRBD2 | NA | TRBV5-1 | TGCGCCAGCAGCTCGGGGGGGCCAGATACGCAGTATTTT | CASSSGGPDTQYF
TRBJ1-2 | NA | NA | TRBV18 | TGTGCCAGCTCACCTAAGTTAACAGGAAAATCCTATGGCTACACCTTC | CASSPKLTGKSYGYTF
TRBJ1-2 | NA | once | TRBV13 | TGTGCCAGCAGCTTACGCCAGGGGAGTTTCTATGGCTACACCTTC | CASSLRQGSFYGYTF
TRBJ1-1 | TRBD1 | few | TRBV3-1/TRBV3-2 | TGTGCCAGCAGCCAAGAGTGGGACAGGGTCACTGAAGCTTTCTTT | CASSQEWDRVTEAFF
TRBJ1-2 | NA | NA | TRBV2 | TGTGCCAGCAGTGTAGGACAGAGTAACTATGGCTACACCTTC | CASSVGQSNYGYTF
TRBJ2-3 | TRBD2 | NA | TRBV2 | TGTGCCAGCAGTTCCCGCGGGGGGCTCACAGATACGCAGTATTTT | CASSSRGGLTDTQYF
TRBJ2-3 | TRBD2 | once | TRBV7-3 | TGTGCCAGCAGTATCAGCGGGGCGATAGATACGCAGTATTTT | CASSISGAIDTQYF
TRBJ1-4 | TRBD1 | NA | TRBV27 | TGTGCCAGTGCCGGGACAGTAAATGAAAAACTGTTTTTT | CASAGTVNEKLFF
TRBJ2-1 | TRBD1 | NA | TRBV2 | TGTGCCAGCAGGGACAGGGCCTATTCGGATGAGCAGTTCTTC | CASRDRAYSDEQFF
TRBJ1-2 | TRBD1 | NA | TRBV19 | TGTGCCAGTAGTACACCGGGACAGTTTTCCCCGGAAGGCTACACCTTC | CASSTPGQFSPEGYTF
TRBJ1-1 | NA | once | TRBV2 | TGTGCCAGCAAGGGGAGGACGAACACTGAAGCTTTCTTT | CASKGRTNTEAFF
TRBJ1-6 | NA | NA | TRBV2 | TGTGCCAGCAGTGAAGAGGCAGGGGTGAATTCACCCCTCCACTTT | CASSEEAGVNSPLHF
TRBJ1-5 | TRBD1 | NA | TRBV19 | TGTGCCAGTAGTATGAGGCAGGGGGATCAGCCCCAGCATTTT | CASSMRQGDQPQHF
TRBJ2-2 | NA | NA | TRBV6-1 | TGTGCCAGCAGTGAACCAAGGGGTACCGCCGGGGAGCTGTTTTTT | CASSEPRGTAGELFF
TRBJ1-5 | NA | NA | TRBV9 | TGTGCCAGCAGCGTAGACGGCGGATCCAATCAGCCCCAGCATTTT | CASSVDGGSNQPQHF